Presented here are 17 T cell receptor beta chains from one specimen sequenced in a study of OX40 agonist ivuxolimab in advanced cancers. Library preparation used the immunoSEQ multiplex PCR assay. This is the immuneACCESS table as TCRdb keeps it, with only in-frame sequences that have V and J called. A part of the clones is gone; compared with another copy, unresolved V genes explain less than half, and the rest is unexplained. For this sample there are around 74,000 clones; roughly 87% appear just once. Roughly 0.62% of the sample comes from the top ten. The sequenced sample was CD4+ or CD8+ T cells sorted from blood, obtained in a trial of the OX40 agonist ivuxolimab. The source is an adult with an advanced solid tumor such as melanoma, head and neck, liver or kidney cancer.

J is TRBJ1-1 and V is TRBV27, with TRBD1 matching over 8 bases. Trimming removed 2 bases from V and 5 bases from J; junction bases left unmatched: 7. This CDR3 region has 15 residues. The germline V gene has CDR1 MNHEY and CDR2 SMNVEV (reference sequence). The CDR3, as DNA: TGTGCCAGCAGTTTAAGGCCGAGACAGGGGACTGAAGCTTTCTTT. Translated: CASSLRPRQGTEAFF.

This chain connects TRBV16 to TRBJ1-5, with 7 positions matching TRBD1. CDR1 and CDR2 from the germline V gene are KGHSY and FQNENV. V lost 0 bases to trimming and J lost 7 bases; unmatched junction nucleotides: 6. CDR3 size: 15 residues. CDR3 protein: CASSQSWSGGQPQHF. In nucleotides, the CDR3 is TGTGCCAGCAGCCAATCATGGTCAGGGGGACAGCCCCAGCATTTT.

This chain joins TRBV10-1 and TRBJ2-6; possibly TRBD1 or TRBD2 for D (5 bases each). The CDR3 consists of 14 residues. Germline CDR1 and CDR2: WNHNN and SYGVQD (reference sequence). As DNA, the CDR3 is TGCGCGGGACGAGGCAACTCTGGGGCCAACGTCCTGACTTTC. Its protein product is CAGRGNSGANVLTF.

The J gene is TRBJ2-2, the V gene TRBV25-1; D unresolved. The CDR3 is 14 amino acids. V shed 1 base and J shed 6 bases, with 9 bases lying between them. The V gene's germline CDR1 is MGHDK and CDR2 SYGVNS. The CDR3 DNA sequence: TGTGCCAGCAGTGAATCCTACCGGGCCGGGGAGCTGTTTTTT. Encoded protein: CASSESYRAGELFF.

V gene TRBV19 combines with J gene TRBJ1-1; D is perhaps TRBD1 (6 bases). The V gene's germline CDR1 is LNHDA and CDR2 SQIVND (reference sequence). The CDR3 sequence is 16 residues long. Trimming stripped 7 bases from V and 4 bases from J, with 22 bases between. The CDR3 DNA follows: TGTGCCAGTATCCCCATAGCGGGGGGGGCCCGCACTGAAGCTTTCTTT. It specifies CASIPIAGGARTEAFF.

In DNA form, the CDR3 reads TGTGCCAGCAGTGACCCGGGACAGGGAGACTATGGCTACACCTTC. It translates to CASSDPGQGDYGYTF. The chain is built from TRBV25-1 and TRBJ1-2; 9 nucleotides line up with TRBD1. Germline-derived CDR1 and CDR2 are MGHDK and SYGVNS. The CDR3 consists of 15 residues. With V trimmed by 3 bases and J by 3 bases, 5 bases remained unmatched.

For this clone: An end of the junction differs from the germline gene, which may be a read error. This rearrangement joins TRBV7-2 to TRBJ1-2, with D perhaps TRBD1 (5 bases). The CDR3 runs 18 residues. Germline V lookup: CDR1 SGHTA, CDR2 FQGNSA. CDR3 nucleotide sequence: TGTGCCAGCAGCCTAGCGGGTGGGGGGTCAGCTAGTACTTATGGCTACACCTTC. Residues: CASSLAGGGSASTYGYTF.

This clone was recorded once. This chain links TRBV7-9 with TRBJ2-1, with a tentative D call TRBD2 (5 bases). The V end lost 5 bases, the J end lost 0 bases, and 14 bases lay between the germline ends. CDR1 and CDR2 (germline): SEHNR, FQNEAQ (reference sequence). The CDR3 spans 16 residues. In DNA, the CDR3 is TGTGCCAGCAGCAGAGCGGAGACGAGCTCCTACAATGAGCAGTTCTTC. It codes for CASSRAETSSYNEQFF.

This chain connects TRBV29-1 to TRBJ2-1; 8 bases match TRBD1. Germline CDR1 is SQVTM and CDR2 is ANQGSEA. V shed 2 bases and J 5 bases; nucleotides not matched to a gene: 8. This CDR3 has 15 residues. The CDR3 nucleotides are TGCAGCGTTGAAAAGGGTCAGGGGGCGGACAATGAGCAGTTCTTC. It specifies CSVEKGQGADNEQFF.

The gene calls are TRBV4-3 and TRBJ2-3; either TRBD1 or TRBD2 may fit D (5 bases each). Trimming removed 4 bases at V and 1 base at J, with 15 bases between. Germline V gene data show CDR1 as LGHNA and CDR2 as YSLEER. The CDR3 totals 16 residues. The CDR3 loop is CASSPGVLGGTDTQYF. The CDR3 DNA sequence: TGCGCCAGCAGCCCCGGGGTATTGGGGGGCACAGATACGCAGTATTTT.

CDR3 in amino acids: CASSTGTLSTSSYNEQFF. For the CDR3, the DNA is TGTGCCAGCAGCACCGGGACACTTAGTACGAGCTCCTACAATGAGCAGTTCTTC. The chain couples TRBV9 to TRBJ2-1, with D possibly matching TRBD1 (6 bases). The ends were cut back, 4 bases at V and 0 bases at J, with 20 bases in the middle. Germline CDR1 SGDLS, CDR2 YYNGEE. The CDR3 loop spans 18 amino acids.

This chain links TRBV9 with TRBJ2-7; 8 bases map to TRBD1. CDR1 is SGDLS, CDR2 YYNGEE, per germline. The CDR3 is 14 residues long. The junction had 3 bases not matched to a gene; V was cut back by 2 bases and J by 2 bases. The CDR3 nucleotides read TGTGCCAGCAGCGTGACAGGGGCGACCTACGAGCAGTACTTC. Amino acids: CASSVTGATYEQYF. The entire variable domain, with the rest obtained from reference TRBV9 and TRBJ2-7, is as follows: DSGVTQTPKHLITATGQRVTLRCSPRSGDLSVYWYQQSLDQGLQFLIQYYNGEERAKGNILERFSAQQFPDLHSELNLSSLELGDSALYFCASSVTGATYEQYFGPGTRLTVT.

The CDR3 sequence is CASRGRTDTQYF. The CDR3 bases are TGTGCCAGCAGGGGCCGCACAGATACGCAGTATTTT. The chain has TRBV7-2 and TRBJ2-3, with no clear D. This CDR3 region has 12 residues. The V gene's germline CDR1 is SGHTA and CDR2 FQGNSA. The V end lost 6 bases, the J end lost 1 base, and 5 bases lay between the germline ends.

The chain has TRBV13 and TRBJ1-1; 7 positions agree with TRBD1. The germline CDR1 and CDR2 sequences are PRHDT and FYEKMQ (reference sequence). The CDR3 loop spans 14 amino acids. V shed 5 bases, J shed 2 bases, and the junction held 5 bases outside the gene matches. CDR3 sequence reads: CASSQGTVNTEAFF. The CDR3 nucleotides are TGTGCCAGCAGCCAGGGGACAGTTAACACTGAAGCTTTCTTT.

The genes are TRBV27 and TRBJ2-1; D perhaps matches TRBD2 (5 bases). This CDR3 spans 17 amino acids. Trimming stripped 7 bases from V and 0 bases from J, with 19 bases between. CDR1 and CDR2 (germline): MNHEY, SMNVEV (reference sequence). CDR3 bases: TGTGCCAGCATGGCCCCCCCGGGGAGAAGCTCCTACAATGAGCAGTTCTTC. Translated, it gives CASMAPPGRSSYNEQFF.

This chain joins TRBV11-1 and TRBJ1-1, with D perhaps matching TRBD1 (6 bases). The CDR3 runs to 16 residues. Trimming stripped 6 bases from V and 0 bases from J, with 17 bases between. Per the germline V gene, CDR1 is SGHAT and CDR2 is FQDESV (reference sequence). The CDR3 nucleotides are TGTGCCAGCAGTACGACCCGGACAGTCCTGAACACTGAAGCTTTCTTT. Translated, it gives CASSTTRTVLNTEAFF.

The rearrangement uses TRBV27 and TRBJ2-7; 7 nucleotides agree with TRBD1. Per germline, CDR1 MNHEY and CDR2 SMNVEV (reference sequence). The CDR3 is 13 amino acids. V dropped 6 bases and J dropped 5; count of bases not matched to a gene: 7. The CDR3 coding sequence is TGTGCCAGCAGATCGACAGGGTATGACGAGCAGTACTTC. Translation: CASRSTGYDEQYF.